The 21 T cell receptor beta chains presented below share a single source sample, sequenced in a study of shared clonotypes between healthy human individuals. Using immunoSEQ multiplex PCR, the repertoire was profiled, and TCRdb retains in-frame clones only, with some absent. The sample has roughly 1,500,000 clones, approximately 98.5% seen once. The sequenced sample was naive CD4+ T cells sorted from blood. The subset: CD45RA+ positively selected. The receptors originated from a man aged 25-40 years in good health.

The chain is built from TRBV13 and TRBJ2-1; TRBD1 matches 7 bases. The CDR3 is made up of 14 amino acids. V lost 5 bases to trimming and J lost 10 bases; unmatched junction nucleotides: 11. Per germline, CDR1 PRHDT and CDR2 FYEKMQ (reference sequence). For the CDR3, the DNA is TGTGCCAGCAGCGAACAGGGGAGTCGTAAGGAGCAGTTCTTC. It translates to CASSEQGSRKEQFF.

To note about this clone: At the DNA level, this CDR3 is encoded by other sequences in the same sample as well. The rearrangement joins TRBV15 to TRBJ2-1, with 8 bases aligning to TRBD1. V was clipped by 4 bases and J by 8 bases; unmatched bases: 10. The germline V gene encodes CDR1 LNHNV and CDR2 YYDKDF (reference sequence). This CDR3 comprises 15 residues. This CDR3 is CATSIRGQGVYEQFF. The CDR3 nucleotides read TGTGCCACCAGCATTCGCGGACAGGGAGTTTATGAGCAGTTCTTC.

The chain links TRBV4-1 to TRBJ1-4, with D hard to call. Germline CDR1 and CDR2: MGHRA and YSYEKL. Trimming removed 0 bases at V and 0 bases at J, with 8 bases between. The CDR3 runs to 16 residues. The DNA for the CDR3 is TGCGCCAGCAGCCAAGAAGGGTGGGCAACTAATGAAAAACTGTTTTTT. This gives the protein CASSQEGWATNEKLFF.

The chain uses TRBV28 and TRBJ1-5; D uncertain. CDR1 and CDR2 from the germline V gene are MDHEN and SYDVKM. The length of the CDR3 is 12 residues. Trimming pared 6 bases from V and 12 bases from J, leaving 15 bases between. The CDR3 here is CASSPHLTDQHF. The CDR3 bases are TGTGCCAGCAGCCCTCACCTCACAGACCAGCATTTT.

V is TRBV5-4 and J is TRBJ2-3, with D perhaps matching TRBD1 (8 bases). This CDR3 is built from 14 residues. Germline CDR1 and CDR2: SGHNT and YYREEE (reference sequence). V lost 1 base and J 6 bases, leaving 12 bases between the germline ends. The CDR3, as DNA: TGTGCCAGCAGCTTGACAGGGGGAGGGGATACGCAGTATTTT. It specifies CASSLTGGGDTQYF.

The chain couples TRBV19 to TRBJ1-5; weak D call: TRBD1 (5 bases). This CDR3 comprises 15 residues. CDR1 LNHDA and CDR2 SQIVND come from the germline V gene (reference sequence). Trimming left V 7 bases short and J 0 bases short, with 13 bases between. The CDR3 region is CASTGRDYSNQPQHF. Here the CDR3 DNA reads TGTGCCAGTACTGGCAGGGATTATAGCAATCAGCCCCAGCATTTT.

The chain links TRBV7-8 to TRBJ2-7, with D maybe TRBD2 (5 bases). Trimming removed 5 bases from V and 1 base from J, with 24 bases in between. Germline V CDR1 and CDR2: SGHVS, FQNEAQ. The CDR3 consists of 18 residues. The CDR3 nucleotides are TGTGCCAGCAGCCTAAGTCGCTCCCAGCGGATCATGTCCTACGAGCAGTACTTC. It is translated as CASSLSRSQRIMSYEQYF.

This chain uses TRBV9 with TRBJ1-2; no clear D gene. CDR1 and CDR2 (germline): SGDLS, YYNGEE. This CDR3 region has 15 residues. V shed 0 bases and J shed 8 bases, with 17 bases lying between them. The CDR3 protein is CASSVGDIPKRGYTF. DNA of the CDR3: TGTGCCAGCAGCGTAGGAGACATTCCCAAACGAGGCTACACCTTC.

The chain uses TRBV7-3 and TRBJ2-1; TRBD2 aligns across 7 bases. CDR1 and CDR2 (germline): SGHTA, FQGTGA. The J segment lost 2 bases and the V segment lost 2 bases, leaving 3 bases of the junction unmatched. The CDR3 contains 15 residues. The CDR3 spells CASSLQSGTYNEQFF. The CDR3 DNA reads TGTGCCAGCAGCTTACAAAGCGGGACCTACAATGAGCAGTTCTTC.

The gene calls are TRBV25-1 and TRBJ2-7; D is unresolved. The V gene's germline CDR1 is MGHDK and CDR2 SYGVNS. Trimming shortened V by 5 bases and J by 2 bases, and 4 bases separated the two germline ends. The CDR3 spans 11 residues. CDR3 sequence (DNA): TGTGCCAGCAGTTACGCCTACGAGCAGTACTTC. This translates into CASSYAYEQYF.

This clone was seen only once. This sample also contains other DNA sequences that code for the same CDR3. DNA of the CDR3: TGTGCCAGCAGCGTAGTAGGGGCAGATACGCAGTATTTT. Its translation: CASSVVGADTQYF. V and J are TRBV9 and TRBJ2-3; tentatively, D is TRBD1 (5 bases). With 0 bases removed from V and 4 bases from J, the gap between germline ends came to 6 bases. The germline V gene encodes CDR1 SGDLS and CDR2 YYNGEE. CDR3 length: 13 residues.

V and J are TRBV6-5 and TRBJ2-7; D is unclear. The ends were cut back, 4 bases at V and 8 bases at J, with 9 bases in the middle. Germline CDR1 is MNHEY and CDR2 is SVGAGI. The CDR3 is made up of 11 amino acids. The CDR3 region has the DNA TGTGCCAGCAGTTTCCGAGACAAGCAGTACTTC. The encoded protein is CASSFRDKQYF.

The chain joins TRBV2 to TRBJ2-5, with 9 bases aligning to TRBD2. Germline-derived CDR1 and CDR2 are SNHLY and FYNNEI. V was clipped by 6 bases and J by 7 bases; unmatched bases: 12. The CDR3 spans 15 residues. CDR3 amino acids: CASSAPGREGWTQYF. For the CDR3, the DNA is TGTGCCAGCAGCGCCCCGGGGCGGGAGGGATGGACCCAGTACTTC. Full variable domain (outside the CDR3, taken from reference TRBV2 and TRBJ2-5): EPEVTQTPSHQVTQMGQEVILRCVPISNHLYFYWYRQILGQKVEFLVSFYNNEISEKSEIFDDQFSVERPDGSNFTLKIRSTKLEDSAMYFCASSAPGREGWTQYFGPGTRLLVL.

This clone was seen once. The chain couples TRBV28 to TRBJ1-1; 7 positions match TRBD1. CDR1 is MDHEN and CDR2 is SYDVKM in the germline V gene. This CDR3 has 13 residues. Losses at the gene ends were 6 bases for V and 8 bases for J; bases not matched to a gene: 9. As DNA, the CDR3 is TGTGCCAGCAGAAGCTACGACAGGGCCGAAGCTTTCTTT. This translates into CASRSYDRAEAFF.

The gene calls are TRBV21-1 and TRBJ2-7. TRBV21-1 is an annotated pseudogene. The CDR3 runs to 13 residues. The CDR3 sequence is CASSKANPYEQYF. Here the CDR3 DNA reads TGTGCCAGCAGCAAAGCTAACCCCTACGAGCAGTACTTC.

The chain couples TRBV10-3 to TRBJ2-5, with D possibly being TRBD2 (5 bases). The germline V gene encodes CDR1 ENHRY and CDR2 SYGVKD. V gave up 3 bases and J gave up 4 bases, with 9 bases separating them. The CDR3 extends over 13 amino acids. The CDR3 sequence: CAISDRGRETQYF. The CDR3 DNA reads TGTGCCATCAGTGATCGGGGTAGAGAGACCCAGTACTTC.

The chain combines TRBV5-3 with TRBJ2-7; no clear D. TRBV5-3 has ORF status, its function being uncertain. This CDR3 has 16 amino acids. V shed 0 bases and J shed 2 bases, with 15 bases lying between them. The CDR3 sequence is CARSLAGPGLTYEQYF. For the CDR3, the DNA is TGTGCCAGAAGCTTGGCCGGGCCAGGCCTTACCTACGAGCAGTACTTC.

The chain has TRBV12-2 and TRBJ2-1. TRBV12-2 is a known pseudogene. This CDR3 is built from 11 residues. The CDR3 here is CASRSKDEQFF. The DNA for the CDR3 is TGTGCAAGTCGCTCTAAGGATGAGCAGTTCTTC.

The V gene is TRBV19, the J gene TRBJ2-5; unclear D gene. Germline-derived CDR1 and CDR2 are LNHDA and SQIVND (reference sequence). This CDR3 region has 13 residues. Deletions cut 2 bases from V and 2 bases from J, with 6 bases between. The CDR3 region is CASSISWQETQYF. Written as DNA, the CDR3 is TGTGCCAGTAGTATATCTTGGCAAGAGACCCAGTACTTC.

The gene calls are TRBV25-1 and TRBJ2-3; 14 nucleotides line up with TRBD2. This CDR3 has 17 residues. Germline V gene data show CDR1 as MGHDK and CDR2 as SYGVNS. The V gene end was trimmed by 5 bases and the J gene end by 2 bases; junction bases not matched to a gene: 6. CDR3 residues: CASSRGTSGSFTDTQYF. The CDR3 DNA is TGTGCCAGCAGTCGGGGGACTAGCGGGAGTTTCACAGATACGCAGTATTTT.

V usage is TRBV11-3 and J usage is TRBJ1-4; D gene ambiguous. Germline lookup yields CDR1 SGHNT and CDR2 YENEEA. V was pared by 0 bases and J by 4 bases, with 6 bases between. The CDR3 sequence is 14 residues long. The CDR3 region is CASSLEDHNEKLFF. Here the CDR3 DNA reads TGTGCCAGCAGCTTAGAGGATCATAATGAAAAACTGTTTTTT.